These 11 T cell receptor beta chains were all obtained from the same sample, sequenced in a study of metastatic and nonmetastatic thyroid tumors. No patient had received any treatment before thyroid surgery. TCRdb re-clonotyped the PCR reads via MiXCR. This table holds tens of thousands of clones, roughly 17% found once. Sequencing used blood. The receptors shown here come from a female donor with papillary thyroid cancer or a benign thyroid nodule (not recorded which). Some clones in this sample may be carry-over from other donors' samples.

Details on this clone: This may be a read error: a much more frequent sequence differs by one nucleotide. The rearrangement links TRBV5-2 to TRBJ2-1; the table names TRBD2, a call not compared with the DNA. TRBV5-2 is an annotated pseudogene. The CDR3 contains 15 residues. The CDR3 DNA is TGTGCCAGCAACTCTACTAGCGGGGTCTACAATGAGCAGTTCTTC. Its translation is CASNSTSGVYNEQFF.

This clone was picked up many times. The chain joins TRBV6-1 to TRBJ2-2; D is ambiguous. V lost 0 bases to trimming and J lost 3 bases, with 5 bases between them. This CDR3 has 14 amino acids. Germline lookup yields CDR1 MNHNS and CDR2 SASEGT. The CDR3 region is CASSEATDTGELFF. The CDR3, as DNA: TGTGCCAGCAGTGAAGCTACAGACACCGGGGAGCTGTTTTTT.

This clone was observed many times. V is TRBV29-1 and J is TRBJ2-7, with no clear D. This CDR3 spans 14 amino acids. Germline loops: CDR1 SQVTM, CDR2 ANQGSEA. V was clipped by 0 bases and J by 2 bases, with 11 bases between them. This CDR3 reads CSVEDPGSPYEQYF. Here the CDR3 DNA reads TGCAGCGTTGAAGACCCCGGGTCCCCCTACGAGCAGTACTTC.

This clone was picked up a small number of times. The V and J genes are TRBV27 and TRBJ2-3, with a tentative D call TRBD2 (6 bases). This CDR3 region has 14 residues. Trimming removed 3 bases at V and 6 bases at J, with 13 bases between. The germline V gene has CDR1 MNHEY and CDR2 SMNVEV (reference sequence). CDR3 protein: CASSLGTSSDTQYF. The CDR3 DNA follows: TGTGCCAGCAGTTTGGGGACTTCCAGTGATACGCAGTATTTT.

This clone was counted many times. The CDR3 nucleotides read TGTGCCAGCACCATCAGCGGGATTTACGAGCAGTACTTC. Amino acid sequence: CASTISGIYEQYF. The chain couples TRBV12-3 or TRBV12-4 to TRBJ2-7, with 7 nucleotides matching TRBD2. Trimming took 7 bases from V and 4 from J; bases not matched to a gene: 7. This CDR3 region has 13 residues.

This clone has a count of ten or more. The V gene is TRBV20-1, the J gene TRBJ2-1; the match to TRBD2 covers 8 bases. With 3 bases clipped from V and 7 bases from J, the junction kept 8 bases outside the gene matches. The CDR3 sequence is 14 residues long. Per the germline V gene, CDR1 is DFQATT and CDR2 is SNEGSKA (reference sequence). The CDR3 is CSASGRAGWNEQFF. The CDR3 DNA reads TGCAGTGCTAGCGGGAGGGCCGGTTGGAATGAGCAGTTCTTC.

V usage is TRBV6-2 or TRBV6-3 and J usage is TRBJ2-7; D possibly corresponds to TRBD1 (6 bases). The CDR3 runs 18 residues. V lost 0 bases to trimming and J lost 5 bases, with 23 bases between them. Germline assignment: CDR1 MNHEY and CDR2 SVGEGT. The CDR3 loop is CASSYSIWTVRTGNEQYF. The CDR3 DNA follows: TGTGCCAGCAGTTACTCGATCTGGACGGTTAGAACAGGGAACGAGCAGTACTTC.

This clone was observed a few times. This sequence joins TRBV19 and TRBJ2-7; D unclear. The CDR3 has 12 residues. The germline V gene has CDR1 LNHDA and CDR2 SQIVND (reference sequence). V was clipped by 4 bases and J by 6 bases, with 10 bases between them. This CDR3 is CASSKSAGEQYF. Here the CDR3 DNA reads TGTGCCAGTAGTAAGTCCGCAGGCGAGCAGTACTTC.

The sample holds many counts of this clone. V and J are TRBV28 and TRBJ2-3; no clear D gene. Trimming cost V 6 bases and J 1 base, with 20 bases left between them. CDR3 length: 17 residues. The germline CDR1 and CDR2 sequences are MDHEN and SYDVKM. CDR3 residues: CASSPQRNGVGTDTQYF. CDR3 in DNA: TGTGCCAGCAGCCCCCAACGGAATGGCGTCGGCACAGATACGCAGTATTTT. Full variable domain (missing parts from reference TRBV28 and TRBJ2-3): DVKVTQSSRYLVKRTGEKVFLECVQDMDHENMFWYRQDPGLGLRLIYFSYDVKMKEKGDIPEGYSVSREKKERFSLILESASTNQTSMYLCASSPQRNGVGTDTQYFGPGTRLTVL.

This clone was detected many times. The rearrangement joins TRBV7-9 to TRBJ1-1; no clear D. V dropped 1 base and J dropped 2 bases, with 11 bases sitting between them. The CDR3 extends over 15 amino acids. Per the germline V gene, CDR1 is SEHNR and CDR2 is FQNEAQ (reference sequence). The CDR3 nucleotides read TGTGCCAGCAGCTTAGGCGTGGGTAGAAACACTGAAGCTTTCTTT. Amino acid sequence: CASSLGVGRNTEAFF.

This clone was seen many times. The CDR3 sequence is CASSQEAGRNQPQHF. The DNA of the CDR3 is TGCGCCAGCAGCCAAGAGGCAGGCCGCAATCAGCCCCAGCATTTT. The chain uses TRBV4-1 and TRBJ1-5; D gene ambiguous. CDR1 and CDR2 from the germline V gene are MGHRA and YSYEKL. The CDR3 contains 15 residues. The V end lost 0 bases, the J end lost 2 bases, and 8 bases lay between the germline ends.